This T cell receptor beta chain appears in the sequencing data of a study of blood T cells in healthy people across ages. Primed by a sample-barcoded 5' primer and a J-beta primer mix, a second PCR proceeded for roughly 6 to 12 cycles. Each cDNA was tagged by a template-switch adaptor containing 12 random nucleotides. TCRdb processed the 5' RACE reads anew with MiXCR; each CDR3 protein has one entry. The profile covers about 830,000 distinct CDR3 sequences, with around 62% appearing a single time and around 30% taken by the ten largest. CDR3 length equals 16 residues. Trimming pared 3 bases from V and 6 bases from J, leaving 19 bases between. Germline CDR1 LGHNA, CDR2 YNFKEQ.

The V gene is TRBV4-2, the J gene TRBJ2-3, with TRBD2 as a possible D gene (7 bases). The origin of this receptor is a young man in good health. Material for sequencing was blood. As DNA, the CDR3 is TGTGCCAGCAGCCATGGACAGCGGGGAGCCTCCGATACGCAGTATTTT. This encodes CASSHGQRGASDTQYF.